The source of this TCR beta chain is a study of OX40 agonist ivuxolimab in advanced cancers. Per germline, CDR1 WSHSY and CDR2 SAAADI. The CDR3 consists of 13 residues. Comments on this clone: The germline gene is not matched at one end of the junction; a read error may be the cause. The same CDR3 is also encoded by other DNA sequences in this sample.

Some clones are missing from TCRdb's copy, which holds only in-frame ones; the method was immunoSEQ multiplex PCR. The top ten clones hold around 1.5% of a sample with roughly 79,000 clones, roughly nine tenths of them seen once. The TCR comes from an adult with an advanced solid tumor such as melanoma, head and neck, liver or kidney cancer. The rearrangement links TRBV10-2 to TRBJ2-7; the D is unclear. Sequences were derived from CD4+ or CD8+ T cells sorted from blood, sampled in a trial of the OX40 agonist ivuxolimab. The CDR3 coding sequence is TGCGCTAGCAGTGAGAGTGTGACCCTTGAGCAGTACTTC. This sequence encodes CASSESVTLEQYF.